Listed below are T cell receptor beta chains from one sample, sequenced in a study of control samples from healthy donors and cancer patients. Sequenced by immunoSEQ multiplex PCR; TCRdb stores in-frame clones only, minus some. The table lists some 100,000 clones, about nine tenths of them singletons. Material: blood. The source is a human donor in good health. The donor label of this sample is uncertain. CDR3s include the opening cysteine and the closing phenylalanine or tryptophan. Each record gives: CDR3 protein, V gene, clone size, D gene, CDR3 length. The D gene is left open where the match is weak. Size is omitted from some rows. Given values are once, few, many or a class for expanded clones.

cdr3_aa: CASSLRVPPSYNSPLHF
v_call: TRBV5-1
clone_size: NA
d_call: NA
cdr3_length: 17

cdr3_aa: CAISESRGEYEKLFF
v_call: TRBV10-3
clone_size: NA
d_call: NA
cdr3_length: 15

cdr3_aa: CASSTGLAGGMSFGRNEQFF
v_call: TRBV3-1/TRBV3-2
clone_size: NA
d_call: TRBD2
cdr3_length: 20

cdr3_aa: CASSSQPNTEAFF
v_call: TRBV2
clone_size: NA
d_call: NA
cdr3_length: 13

cdr3_aa: CASSLAGQYNSPLHF
v_call: TRBV11-2
clone_size: NA
d_call: TRBD1
cdr3_length: 15

cdr3_aa: CASSQERRGQNIQYF
v_call: TRBV4-3
clone_size: NA
d_call: NA
cdr3_length: 15

cdr3_aa: CATQGSRPDTQYF
v_call: TRBV24-1
clone_size: NA
d_call: NA
cdr3_length: 13

cdr3_aa: CASSSRRDRGQSGTEAFF
v_call: TRBV28
clone_size: NA
d_call: TRBD1
cdr3_length: 18

cdr3_aa: CASSLDYSGVTYNEQFF
v_call: TRBV27
clone_size: NA
d_call: TRBD2
cdr3_length: 17

cdr3_aa: CASSIQGWDTEAFF
v_call: TRBV19
clone_size: few
d_call: NA
cdr3_length: 14

cdr3_aa: CASSLHRYQPQHF
v_call: TRBV6-5
clone_size: NA
d_call: NA
cdr3_length: 13

cdr3_aa: CASSPGTGYNSPLHF
v_call: TRBV19
clone_size: NA
d_call: TRBD1
cdr3_length: 15

cdr3_aa: CASGSGQGNSGANVLTF
v_call: TRBV12-5
clone_size: NA
d_call: TRBD1
cdr3_length: 17

cdr3_aa: CATFTGNSYNEQFF
v_call: TRBV27
clone_size: once
d_call: NA
cdr3_length: 14

cdr3_aa: CATSDPFAHTGTGSTDTQYF
v_call: TRBV24-1
clone_size: NA
d_call: TRBD1
cdr3_length: 20

cdr3_aa: CASTRGGLSGYTF
v_call: TRBV5-5
clone_size: NA
d_call: TRBD1
cdr3_length: 13

cdr3_aa: CASSPQQGYNSPLHF
v_call: TRBV3-1/TRBV3-2
clone_size: NA
d_call: NA
cdr3_length: 15

cdr3_aa: CAWSALQGLSYGYTF
v_call: TRBV30
clone_size: NA
d_call: TRBD1
cdr3_length: 15

cdr3_aa: CASSGWDTSHSGNTIYF
v_call: TRBV7-8
clone_size: NA
d_call: NA
cdr3_length: 17

cdr3_aa: CASSAPTGTSGANVLTF
v_call: TRBV9
clone_size: NA
d_call: TRBD1
cdr3_length: 17

cdr3_aa: CASSQMAASGNTIYF
v_call: TRBV3-1/TRBV3-2
clone_size: NA
d_call: NA
cdr3_length: 15

cdr3_aa: CASSEARTGTYNSPLHF
v_call: TRBV6-1
clone_size: NA
d_call: TRBD1
cdr3_length: 17

cdr3_aa: CASSHRGETFF
v_call: TRBV3-1/TRBV3-2
clone_size: NA
d_call: NA
cdr3_length: 11

cdr3_aa: CASSLATSGVHNEQFF
v_call: TRBV5-6
clone_size: NA
d_call: TRBD2
cdr3_length: 16

cdr3_aa: CASSLAGGTDTQYF
v_call: TRBV6-5
clone_size: NA
d_call: TRBD2
cdr3_length: 14

cdr3_aa: CASSISASRNGYTF
v_call: TRBV19
clone_size: NA
d_call: NA
cdr3_length: 14

cdr3_aa: CASSRQGGSETQYF
v_call: TRBV19
clone_size: NA
d_call: NA
cdr3_length: 14

cdr3_aa: CAWSVTRDRRYGYTF
v_call: TRBV30
clone_size: NA
d_call: TRBD1
cdr3_length: 15

cdr3_aa: CASSERTGGGEAFF
v_call: TRBV2
clone_size: NA
d_call: TRBD1
cdr3_length: 14

cdr3_aa: CASSRDDRDTQYF
v_call: TRBV18
clone_size: NA
d_call: NA
cdr3_length: 13

cdr3_aa: CASSPQRGDHEQFF
v_call: TRBV3-1/TRBV3-2
clone_size: NA
d_call: TRBD2
cdr3_length: 14

cdr3_aa: CASRSRMGEKLFF
v_call: TRBV2
clone_size: NA
d_call: NA
cdr3_length: 13

cdr3_aa: CASSQDSRSDTGELFF
v_call: TRBV14
clone_size: NA
d_call: NA
cdr3_length: 16

cdr3_aa: CASSQGGAGTEAFF
v_call: TRBV3-1/TRBV3-2
clone_size: NA
d_call: NA
cdr3_length: 14

cdr3_aa: CAWSAERSRNSPLHF
v_call: TRBV30
clone_size: NA
d_call: NA
cdr3_length: 15

cdr3_aa: CASSLGSGGAYEQYF
v_call: TRBV5-6
clone_size: once
d_call: TRBD2
cdr3_length: 15

cdr3_aa: CANRDINMNTEAFF
v_call: TRBV6-5
clone_size: NA
d_call: NA
cdr3_length: 14

cdr3_aa: CASSLDRVNQPQHF
v_call: TRBV11-2
clone_size: once
d_call: TRBD1
cdr3_length: 14

cdr3_aa: CSVQSGQSNTGELFF
v_call: TRBV29-1
clone_size: NA
d_call: TRBD1
cdr3_length: 15

cdr3_aa: CASSKALEAGLETQYF
v_call: TRBV21-1
clone_size: NA
d_call: NA
cdr3_length: 16

cdr3_aa: CAIGPGRNTEAFF
v_call: TRBV10-3
clone_size: once
d_call: NA
cdr3_length: 13

cdr3_aa: CASSESGVWEKLFF
v_call: TRBV6-1
clone_size: NA
d_call: NA
cdr3_length: 14

cdr3_aa: CASSHPGAYEKLFF
v_call: TRBV19
clone_size: NA
d_call: NA
cdr3_length: 14

cdr3_aa: CASSLETANYGYTF
v_call: TRBV7-9
clone_size: NA
d_call: NA
cdr3_length: 14

cdr3_aa: CASSLALGGGAGSTDTQYF
v_call: TRBV7-9
clone_size: NA
d_call: TRBD2
cdr3_length: 19

cdr3_aa: CASSMGQGNEQFF
v_call: TRBV19
clone_size: NA
d_call: TRBD1
cdr3_length: 13

cdr3_aa: CASSPLTGGDEQFF
v_call: TRBV18
clone_size: NA
d_call: TRBD1
cdr3_length: 14

cdr3_aa: CASSPTTGTGVETQYF
v_call: TRBV27
clone_size: NA
d_call: TRBD1
cdr3_length: 16

cdr3_aa: CASSLGVGGYNEQFF
v_call: TRBV5-5
clone_size: NA
d_call: NA
cdr3_length: 15

cdr3_aa: CASSVGTSGELGETQYF
v_call: TRBV5-1
clone_size: NA
d_call: TRBD2
cdr3_length: 17

cdr3_aa: CASSPQGQDTEAFF
v_call: TRBV18
clone_size: NA
d_call: NA
cdr3_length: 14

cdr3_aa: CASSSIGAPNQPQHF
v_call: TRBV27
clone_size: once
d_call: NA
cdr3_length: 15